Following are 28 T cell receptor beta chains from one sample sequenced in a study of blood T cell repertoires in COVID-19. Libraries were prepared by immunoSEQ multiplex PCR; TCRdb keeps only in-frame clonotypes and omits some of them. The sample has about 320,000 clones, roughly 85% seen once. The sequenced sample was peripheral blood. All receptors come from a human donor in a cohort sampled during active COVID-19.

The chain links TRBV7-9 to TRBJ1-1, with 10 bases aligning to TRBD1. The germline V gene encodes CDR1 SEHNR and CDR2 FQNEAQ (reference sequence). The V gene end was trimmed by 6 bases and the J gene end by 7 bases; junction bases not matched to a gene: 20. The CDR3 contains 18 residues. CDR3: CASRQPPGQGNPNGEAFF. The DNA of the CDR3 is TGTGCCAGCAGGCAACCTCCGGGACAGGGGAACCCGAACGGTGAAGCTTTCTTT.

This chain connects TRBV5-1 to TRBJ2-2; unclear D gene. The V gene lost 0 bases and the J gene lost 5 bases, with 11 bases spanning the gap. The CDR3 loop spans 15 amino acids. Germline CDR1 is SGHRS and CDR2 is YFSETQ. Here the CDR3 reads CASSLASAITGELFF. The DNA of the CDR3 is TGCGCCAGCAGCTTGGCCTCAGCGATTACCGGGGAGCTGTTTTTT.

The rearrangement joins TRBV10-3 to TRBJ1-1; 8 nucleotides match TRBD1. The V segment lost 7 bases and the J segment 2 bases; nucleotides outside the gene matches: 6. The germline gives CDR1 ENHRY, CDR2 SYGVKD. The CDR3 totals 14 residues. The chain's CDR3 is CAINSGQGNTEAFF. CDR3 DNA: TGTGCCATCAATTCCGGACAGGGAAACACTGAAGCTTTCTTT.

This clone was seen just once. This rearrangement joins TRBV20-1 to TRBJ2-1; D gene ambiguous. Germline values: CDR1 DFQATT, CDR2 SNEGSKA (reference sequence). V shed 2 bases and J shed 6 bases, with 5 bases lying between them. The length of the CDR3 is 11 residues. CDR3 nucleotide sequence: TGCAGTGCTAGAACTCGCAATGAGCAGTTCTTC. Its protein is CSARTRNEQFF.

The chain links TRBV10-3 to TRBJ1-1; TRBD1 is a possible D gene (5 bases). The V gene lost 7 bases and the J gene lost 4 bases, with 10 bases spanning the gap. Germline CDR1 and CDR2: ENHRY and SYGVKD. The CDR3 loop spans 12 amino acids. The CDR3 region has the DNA TGTGCCATCAAACGGGGGGGCACTGAAGCTTTCTTT. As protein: CAIKRGGTEAFF.

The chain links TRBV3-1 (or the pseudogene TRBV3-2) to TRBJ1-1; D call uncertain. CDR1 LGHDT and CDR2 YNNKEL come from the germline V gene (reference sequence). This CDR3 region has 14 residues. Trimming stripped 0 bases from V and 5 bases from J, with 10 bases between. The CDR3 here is CASSQEFENTEAFF. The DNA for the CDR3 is TGTGCCAGCAGCCAAGAGTTTGAGAATACTGAAGCTTTCTTT.

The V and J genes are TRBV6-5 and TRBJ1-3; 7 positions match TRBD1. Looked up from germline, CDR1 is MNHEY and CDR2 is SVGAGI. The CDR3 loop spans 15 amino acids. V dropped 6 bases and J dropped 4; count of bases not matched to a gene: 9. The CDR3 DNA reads TGTGCCAGCAGCTACGACAGGGCTGGAGGAAACACCATATATTTT. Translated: CASSYDRAGGNTIYF.

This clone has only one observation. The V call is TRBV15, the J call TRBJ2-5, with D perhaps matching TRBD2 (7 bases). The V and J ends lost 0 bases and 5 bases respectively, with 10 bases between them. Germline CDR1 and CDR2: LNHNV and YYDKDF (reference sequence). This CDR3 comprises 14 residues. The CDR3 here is CATSRDRGAETQYF. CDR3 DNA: TGTGCCACCAGCAGAGATCGGGGGGCGGAGACCCAGTACTTC.

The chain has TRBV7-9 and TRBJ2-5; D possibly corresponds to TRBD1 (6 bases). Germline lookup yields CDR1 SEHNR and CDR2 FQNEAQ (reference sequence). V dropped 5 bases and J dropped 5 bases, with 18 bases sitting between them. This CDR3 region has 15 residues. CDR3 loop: CASSLQNRVMETQYF. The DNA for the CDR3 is TGTGCCAGCAGCCTCCAAAACAGGGTGATGGAGACCCAGTACTTC.

The CDR3 sequence: CASSMRASNTEAFF. The CDR3 DNA is TGTGCCAGTAGTATGAGGGCCTCGAACACTGAAGCTTTCTTT. The chain uses TRBV19 and TRBJ1-1; D not certain. V lost 3 bases to trimming and J lost 1 base, with 9 bases between them. Germline V lookup: CDR1 LNHDA, CDR2 SQIVND (reference sequence). CDR3 size: 14 residues.

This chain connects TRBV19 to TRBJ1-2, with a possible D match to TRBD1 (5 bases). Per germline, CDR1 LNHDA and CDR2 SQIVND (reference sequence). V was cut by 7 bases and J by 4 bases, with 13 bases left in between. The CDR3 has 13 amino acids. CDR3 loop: CASTLTGGYGYTF. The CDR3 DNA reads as TGTGCCAGTACTCTGACCGGGGGCTATGGCTACACCTTC.

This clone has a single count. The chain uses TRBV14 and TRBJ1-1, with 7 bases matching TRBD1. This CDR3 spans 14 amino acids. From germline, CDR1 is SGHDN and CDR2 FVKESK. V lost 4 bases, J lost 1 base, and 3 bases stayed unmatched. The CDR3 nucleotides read TGTGCCAGCAGCCCGGGACAGCCGAACACTGAAGCTTTCTTT. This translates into CASSPGQPNTEAFF. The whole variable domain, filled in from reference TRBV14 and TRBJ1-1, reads EAGVTQFPSHSVIEKGQTVTLRCDPISGHDNLYWYRRVMGKEIKFLLHFVKESKQDESGMPNNRFLAERTGGTYSTLKVQPAELEDSGVYFCASSPGQPNTEAFFGQGTRLTVV.

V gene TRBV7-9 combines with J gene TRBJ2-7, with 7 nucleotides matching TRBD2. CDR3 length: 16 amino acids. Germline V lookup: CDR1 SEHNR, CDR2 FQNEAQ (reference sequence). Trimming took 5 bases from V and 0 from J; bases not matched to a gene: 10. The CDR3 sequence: CASSGGGLQGSYEQYF. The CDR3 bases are TGTGCCAGCAGCGGGGGGGGACTGCAAGGCTCCTACGAGCAGTACTTC.

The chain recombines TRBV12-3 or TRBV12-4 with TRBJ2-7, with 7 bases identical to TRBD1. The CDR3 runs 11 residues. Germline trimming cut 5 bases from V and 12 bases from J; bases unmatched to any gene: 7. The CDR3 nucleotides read TGTGCCAGCAGTCCGACAGGGCATTTGTACTTC. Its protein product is CASSPTGHLYF.

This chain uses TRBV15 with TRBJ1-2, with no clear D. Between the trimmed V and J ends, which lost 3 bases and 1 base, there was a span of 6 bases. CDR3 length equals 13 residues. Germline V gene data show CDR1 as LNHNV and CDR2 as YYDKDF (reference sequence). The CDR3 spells CATSRAVNYGYTF. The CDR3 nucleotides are TGTGCCACCAGCAGGGCCGTTAACTATGGCTACACCTTC.

The CDR3 DNA follows: TGTGCCAGCAGTGAAGTAGGGACAGGGATTTCACCCCTCCACTTT. Protein sequence: CASSEVGTGISPLHF. This chain connects TRBV2 to TRBJ1-6, with 9 nucleotides matching TRBD1. The CDR3 extends over 15 amino acids. CDR1 and CDR2 from the germline V gene are SNHLY and FYNNEI. Trimming cost V 1 base and J 9 bases; bases outside gene matches: 4.

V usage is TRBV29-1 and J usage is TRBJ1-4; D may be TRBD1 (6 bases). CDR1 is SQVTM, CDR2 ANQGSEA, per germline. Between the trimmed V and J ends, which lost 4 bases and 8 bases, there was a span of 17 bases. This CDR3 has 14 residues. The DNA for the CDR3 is TGCAGCGTTGGGGATGGGGGCGCAGGGGAAAAACTGTTTTTT. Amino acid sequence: CSVGDGGAGEKLFF.

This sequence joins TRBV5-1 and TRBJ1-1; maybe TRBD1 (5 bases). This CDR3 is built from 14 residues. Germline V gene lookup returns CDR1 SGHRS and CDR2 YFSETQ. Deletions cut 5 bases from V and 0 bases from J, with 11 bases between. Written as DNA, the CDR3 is TGCGCCAGCAGAAAGGGGAAAATGAACACTGAAGCTTTCTTT. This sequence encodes CASRKGKMNTEAFF. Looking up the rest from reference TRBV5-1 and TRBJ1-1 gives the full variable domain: KAGVTQTPRYLIKTRGQQVTLSCSPISGHRSVSWYQQTPGQGLQFLFEYFSETQRNKGNFPGRFSGRQFSNSRSEMNVSTLELGDSALYLCASRKGKMNTEAFFGQGTRLTVV.

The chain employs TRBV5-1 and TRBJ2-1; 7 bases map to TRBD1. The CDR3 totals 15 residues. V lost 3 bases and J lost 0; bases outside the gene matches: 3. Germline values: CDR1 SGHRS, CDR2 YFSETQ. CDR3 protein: CASSSTGTSYNEQFF. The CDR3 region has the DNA TGCGCCAGCAGCTCGACAGGGACCTCCTACAATGAGCAGTTCTTC.

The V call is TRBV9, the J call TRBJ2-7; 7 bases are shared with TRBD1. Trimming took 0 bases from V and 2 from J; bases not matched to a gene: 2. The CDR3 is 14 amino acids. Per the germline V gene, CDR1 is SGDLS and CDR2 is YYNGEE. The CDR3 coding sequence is TGTGCCAGCAGCGTAGCTGGGACAGCCTACGAGCAGTACTTC. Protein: CASSVAGTAYEQYF.

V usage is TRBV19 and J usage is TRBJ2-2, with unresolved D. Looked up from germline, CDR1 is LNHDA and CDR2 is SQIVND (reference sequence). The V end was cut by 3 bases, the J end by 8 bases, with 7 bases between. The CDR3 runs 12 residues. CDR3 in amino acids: CASSMFRGELFF. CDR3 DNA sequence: TGTGCCAGTAGTATGTTCAGGGGGGAGCTGTTTTTT.

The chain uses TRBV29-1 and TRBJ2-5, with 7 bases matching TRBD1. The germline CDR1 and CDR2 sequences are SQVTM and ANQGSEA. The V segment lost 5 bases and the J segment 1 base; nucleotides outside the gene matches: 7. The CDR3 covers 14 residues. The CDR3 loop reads CSVHHRGIQETQYF. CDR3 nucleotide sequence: TGCAGCGTTCACCACAGGGGAATCCAAGAGACCCAGTACTTC.

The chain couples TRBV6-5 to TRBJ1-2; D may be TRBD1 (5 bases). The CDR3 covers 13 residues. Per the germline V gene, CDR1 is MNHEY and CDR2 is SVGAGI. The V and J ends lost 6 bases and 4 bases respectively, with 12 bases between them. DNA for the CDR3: TGTGCCAGCAGCGAGGGACTTCTCTATGGCTACACCTTC. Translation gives CASSEGLLYGYTF.

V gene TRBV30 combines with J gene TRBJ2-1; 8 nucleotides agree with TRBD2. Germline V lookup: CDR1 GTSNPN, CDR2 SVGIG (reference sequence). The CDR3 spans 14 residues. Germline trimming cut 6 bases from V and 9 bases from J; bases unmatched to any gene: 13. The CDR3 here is CACTFGGAAFEQFF. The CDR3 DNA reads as TGTGCCTGTACCTTCGGGGGGGCTGCTTTTGAGCAGTTCTTC.

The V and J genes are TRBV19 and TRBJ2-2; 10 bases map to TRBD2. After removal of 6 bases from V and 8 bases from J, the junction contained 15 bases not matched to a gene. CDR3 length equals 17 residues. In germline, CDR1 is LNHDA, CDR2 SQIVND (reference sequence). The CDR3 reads CASRGRLAGAAGGELFF. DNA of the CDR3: TGTGCCAGTAGGGGGAGGCTAGCGGGGGCCGCGGGAGGGGAGCTGTTTTTT.

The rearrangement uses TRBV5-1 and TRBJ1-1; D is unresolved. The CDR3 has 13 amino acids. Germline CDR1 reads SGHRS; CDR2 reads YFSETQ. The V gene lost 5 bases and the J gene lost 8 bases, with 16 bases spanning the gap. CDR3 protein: CASRSTATWEAFF. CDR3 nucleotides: TGCGCCAGCAGGTCTACAGCTACTTGGGAAGCTTTCTTT. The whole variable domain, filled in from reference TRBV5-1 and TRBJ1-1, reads KAGVTQTPRYLIKTRGQQVTLSCSPISGHRSVSWYQQTPGQGLQFLFEYFSETQRNKGNFPGRFSGRQFSNSRSEMNVSTLELGDSALYLCASRSTATWEAFFGQGTRLTVV.

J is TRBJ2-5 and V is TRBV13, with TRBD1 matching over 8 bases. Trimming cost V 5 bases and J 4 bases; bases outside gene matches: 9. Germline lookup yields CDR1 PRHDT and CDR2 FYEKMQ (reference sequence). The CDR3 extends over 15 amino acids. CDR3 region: CASSQGRGRLETQYF. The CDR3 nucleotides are TGTGCCAGCAGCCAGGGCAGGGGGCGATTAGAGACCCAGTACTTC.

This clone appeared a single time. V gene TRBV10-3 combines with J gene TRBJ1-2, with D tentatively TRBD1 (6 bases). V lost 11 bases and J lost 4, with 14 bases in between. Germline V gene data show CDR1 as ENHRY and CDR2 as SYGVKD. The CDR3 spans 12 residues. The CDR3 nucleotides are TGTGCCGCCCAAACAGGGACCTATGGCTACACCTTC. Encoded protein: CAAQTGTYGYTF.